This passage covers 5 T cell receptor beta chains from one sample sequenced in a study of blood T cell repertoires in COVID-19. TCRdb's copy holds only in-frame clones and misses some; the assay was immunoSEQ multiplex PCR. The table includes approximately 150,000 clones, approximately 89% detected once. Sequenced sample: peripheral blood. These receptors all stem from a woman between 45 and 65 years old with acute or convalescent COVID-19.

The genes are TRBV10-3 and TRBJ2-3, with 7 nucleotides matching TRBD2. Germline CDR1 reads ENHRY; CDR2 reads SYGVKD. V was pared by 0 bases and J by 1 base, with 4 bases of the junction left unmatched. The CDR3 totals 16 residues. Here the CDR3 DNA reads TGTGCCATCAGTGAGTCAGGGACTACACGCACAGATACGCAGTATTTT. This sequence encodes CAISESGTTRTDTQYF.

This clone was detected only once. For the CDR3, the DNA is TGTGCCAGCAGTTCGGGGACAGGGGTGTACGGGGCCAACGTCCTGACTTTC. It codes for CASSSGTGVYGANVLTF. The genes are TRBV28 and TRBJ2-6; the match to TRBD1 covers 10 bases. CDR1 and CDR2 from the germline V gene are MDHEN and SYDVKM. There are 17 residues in the CDR3. The J segment lost 4 bases and the V segment lost 4 bases, leaving 7 bases of the junction unmatched.

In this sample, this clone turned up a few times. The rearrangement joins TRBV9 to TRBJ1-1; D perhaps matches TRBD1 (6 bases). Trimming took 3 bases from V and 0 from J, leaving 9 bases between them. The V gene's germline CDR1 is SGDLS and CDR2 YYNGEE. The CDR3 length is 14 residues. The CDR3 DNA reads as TGTGCCAGCAGCGCGACAGGAATGAACACTGAAGCTTTCTTT. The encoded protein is CASSATGMNTEAFF.

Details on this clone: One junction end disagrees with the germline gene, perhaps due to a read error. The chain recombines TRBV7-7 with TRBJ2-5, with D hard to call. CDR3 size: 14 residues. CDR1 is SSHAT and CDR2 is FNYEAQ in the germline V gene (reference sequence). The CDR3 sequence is CASSLGDYQETQYF. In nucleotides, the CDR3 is TGTGCTAGCAGCTTGGGTGACTACCAAGAGACCCAGTACTTC.

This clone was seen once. The CDR3 here is CASSFLSGGRGELFF. Written as DNA, the CDR3 is TGTGCCAGCAGTTTCTTGTCAGGGGGCCGGGGGGAGCTGTTTTTT. The chain couples TRBV28 to TRBJ2-2; 8 nucleotides line up with TRBD1. Germline V gives CDR1 MDHEN, CDR2 SYDVKM. CDR3 length: 15 amino acids. The trim removed 3 bases at V and 8 bases at J, leaving 8 bases unmatched.